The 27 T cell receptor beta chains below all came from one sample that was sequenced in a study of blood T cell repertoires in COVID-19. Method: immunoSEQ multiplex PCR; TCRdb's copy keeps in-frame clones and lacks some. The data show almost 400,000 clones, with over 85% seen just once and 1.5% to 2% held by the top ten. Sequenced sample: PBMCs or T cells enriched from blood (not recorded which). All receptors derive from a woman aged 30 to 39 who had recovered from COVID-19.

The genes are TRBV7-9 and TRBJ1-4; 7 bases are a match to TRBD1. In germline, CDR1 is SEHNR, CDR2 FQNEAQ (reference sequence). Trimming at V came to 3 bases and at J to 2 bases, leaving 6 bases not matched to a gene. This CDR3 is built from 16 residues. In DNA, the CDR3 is TGTGCCAGCAGCTTCCGAACAGGGGTTACTAATGAAAAACTGTTTTTT. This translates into CASSFRTGVTNEKLFF.

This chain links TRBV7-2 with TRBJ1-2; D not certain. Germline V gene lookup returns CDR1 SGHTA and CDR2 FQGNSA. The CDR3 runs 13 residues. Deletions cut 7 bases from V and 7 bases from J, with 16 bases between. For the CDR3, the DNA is TGTGCCAGCACCACCAGCCGGGGTCTTGGCTACACCTTC. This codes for CASTTSRGLGYTF. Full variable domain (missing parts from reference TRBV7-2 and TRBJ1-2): GAGVSQSPSNKVTEKGKDVELRCDPISGHTALYWYRQSLGQGLEFLIYFQGNSAPDKSGLPSDRFSAERTGGSVSTLTIQRTQQEDSAVYLCASTTSRGLGYTFGSGTRLTVV.

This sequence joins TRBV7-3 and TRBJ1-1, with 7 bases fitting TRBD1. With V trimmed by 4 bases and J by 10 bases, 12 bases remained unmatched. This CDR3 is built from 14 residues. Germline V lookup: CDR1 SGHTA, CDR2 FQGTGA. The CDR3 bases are TGTGCCAGCAGCTCCGAAGTGGACAGGCCCAGAGCTTTCTTT. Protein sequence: CASSSEVDRPRAFF.

CDR3 sequence (DNA): TGTGCCAGCAGTTTATGGGGGGGGGTTACGAATACGCAGTATTTT. Its translation: CASSLWGGVTNTQYF. This sequence joins TRBV27 and TRBJ2-3; 7 bases agree with TRBD2. V dropped 1 base and J dropped 7; count of bases not matched to a gene: 8. The CDR3 runs 15 residues. CDR1 is MNHEY and CDR2 is SMNVEV in the germline V gene (reference sequence).

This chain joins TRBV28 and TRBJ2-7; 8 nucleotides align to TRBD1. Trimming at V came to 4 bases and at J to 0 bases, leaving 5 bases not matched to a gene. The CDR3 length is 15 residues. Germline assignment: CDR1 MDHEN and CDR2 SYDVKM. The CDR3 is CASSSLDRASYEQYF. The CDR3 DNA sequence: TGTGCCAGCAGTTCCCTGGACAGGGCCTCCTACGAGCAGTACTTC.

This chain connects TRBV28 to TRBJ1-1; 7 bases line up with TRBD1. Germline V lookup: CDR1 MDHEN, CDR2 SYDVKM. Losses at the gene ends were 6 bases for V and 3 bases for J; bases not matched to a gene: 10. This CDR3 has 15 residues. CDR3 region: CASRERTGGYTEAFF. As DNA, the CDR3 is TGTGCCAGCAGGGAGCGGACAGGTGGGTACACTGAAGCTTTCTTT.

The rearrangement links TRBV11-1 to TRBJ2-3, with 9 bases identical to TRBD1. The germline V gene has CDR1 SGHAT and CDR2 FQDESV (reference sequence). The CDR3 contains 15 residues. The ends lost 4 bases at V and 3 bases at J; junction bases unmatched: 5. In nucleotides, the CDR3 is TGTGCCAGCAGCTACCCGGGACAGGGAACAGATACGCAGTATTTT. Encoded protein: CASSYPGQGTDTQYF. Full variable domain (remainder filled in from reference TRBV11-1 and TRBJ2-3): EAEVAQSPRYKITEKSQAVAFWCDPISGHATLYWYRQILGQGPELLVQFQDESVVDDSQLPKDRFSAERLKGVDSTLKIQPAELGDSAMYLCASSYPGQGTDTQYFGPGTRLTVL.

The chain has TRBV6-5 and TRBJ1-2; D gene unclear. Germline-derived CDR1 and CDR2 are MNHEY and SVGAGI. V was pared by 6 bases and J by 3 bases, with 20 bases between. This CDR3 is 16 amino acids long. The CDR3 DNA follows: TGTGCCAGCAGGTACCGGAGCGTCGGGTTTGACTATGGCTACACCTTC. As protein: CASRYRSVGFDYGYTF.

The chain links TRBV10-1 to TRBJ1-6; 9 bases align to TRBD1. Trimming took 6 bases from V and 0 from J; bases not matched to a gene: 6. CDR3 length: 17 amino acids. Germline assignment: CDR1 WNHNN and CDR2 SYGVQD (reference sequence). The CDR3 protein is CASSRDRESSYNSPLHF. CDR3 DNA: TGCGCCAGCAGCCGGGACAGGGAAAGCTCCTATAATTCACCCCTCCACTTT.

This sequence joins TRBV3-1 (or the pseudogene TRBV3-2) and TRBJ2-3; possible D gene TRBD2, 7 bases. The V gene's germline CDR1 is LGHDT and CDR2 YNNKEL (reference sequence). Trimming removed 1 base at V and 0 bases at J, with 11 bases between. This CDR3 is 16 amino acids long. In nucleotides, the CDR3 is TGTGCCAGCAGCCAAGCGGGGGGCGCTAGCACAGATACGCAGTATTTT. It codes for CASSQAGGASTDTQYF.

DNA of the CDR3: TGTGCCAGTAGTGCCTCCGGGACAAAAAAACTGTTTTTT. Amino acids: CASSASGTKKLFF. This chain joins TRBV19 and TRBJ1-4; TRBD1 is a possible D gene (6 bases). With 5 bases removed from V and 9 bases from J, the gap between germline ends came to 13 bases. This CDR3 is 13 amino acids long. Germline V gene sequence: CDR1 LNHDA, CDR2 SQIVND (reference sequence).

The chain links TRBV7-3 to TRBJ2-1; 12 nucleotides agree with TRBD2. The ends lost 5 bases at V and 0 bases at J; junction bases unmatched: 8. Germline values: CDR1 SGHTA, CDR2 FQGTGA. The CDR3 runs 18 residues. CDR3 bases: TGTGCCAGCAGCGAGACTAGCGGGAGACCTAGCTCCTACAATGAGCAGTTCTTC. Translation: CASSETSGRPSSYNEQFF. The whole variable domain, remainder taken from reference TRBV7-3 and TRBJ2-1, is GAGVSQTPSNKVTEKGKYVELRCDPISGHTALYWYRQSLGQGPEFLIYFQGTGAADDSGLPNDRFFAVRPEGSVSTLKIQRTERGDSAVYLCASSETSGRPSSYNEQFFGPGTRLTVL.

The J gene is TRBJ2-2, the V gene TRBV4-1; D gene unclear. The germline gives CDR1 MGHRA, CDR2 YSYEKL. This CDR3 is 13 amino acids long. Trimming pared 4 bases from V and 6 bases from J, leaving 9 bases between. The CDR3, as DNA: TGCGCCAGCAGCCCCCAGGTGTCCGGGGAGCTGTTTTTT. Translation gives CASSPQVSGELFF.

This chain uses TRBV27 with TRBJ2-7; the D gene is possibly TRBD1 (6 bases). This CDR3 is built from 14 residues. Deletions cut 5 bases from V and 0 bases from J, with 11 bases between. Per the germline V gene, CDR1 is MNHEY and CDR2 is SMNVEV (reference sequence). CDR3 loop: CASSHGQSSYEQYF. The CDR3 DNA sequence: TGTGCCAGCAGTCATGGACAGAGCTCCTACGAGCAGTACTTC.

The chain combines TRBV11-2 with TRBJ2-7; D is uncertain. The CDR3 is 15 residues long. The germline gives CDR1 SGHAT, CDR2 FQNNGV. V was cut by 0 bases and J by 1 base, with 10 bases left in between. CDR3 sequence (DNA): TGTGCCAGCAGCTTAGATCGCCCGACATCCTACGAGCAGTACTTC. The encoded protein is CASSLDRPTSYEQYF.

The CDR3: CASGRDSRTEAFF. In DNA, the CDR3 is TGCGCCAGCGGCCGGGACAGTCGTACTGAAGCTTTCTTT. This chain joins TRBV5-1 and TRBJ1-1; 7 bases are a match to TRBD1. The CDR3 spans 13 residues. Germline V lookup: CDR1 SGHRS, CDR2 YFSETQ. Trimming removed 7 bases from V and 5 bases from J; junction bases left unmatched: 8.

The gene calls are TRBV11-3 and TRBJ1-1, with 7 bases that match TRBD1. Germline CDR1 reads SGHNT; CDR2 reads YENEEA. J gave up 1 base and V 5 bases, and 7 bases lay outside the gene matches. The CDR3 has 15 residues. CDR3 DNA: TGTGCCAGCAGCCCTGGGACAGATTCGAACACTGAAGCTTTCTTT. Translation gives CASSPGTDSNTEAFF.

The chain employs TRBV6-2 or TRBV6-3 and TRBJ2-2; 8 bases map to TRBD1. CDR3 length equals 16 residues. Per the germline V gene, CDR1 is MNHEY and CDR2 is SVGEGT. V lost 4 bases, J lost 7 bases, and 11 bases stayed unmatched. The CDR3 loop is CASSSQDRARGGELFF. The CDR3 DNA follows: TGTGCCAGCAGTTCCCAGGACAGGGCCCGGGGCGGGGAGCTGTTTTTT.

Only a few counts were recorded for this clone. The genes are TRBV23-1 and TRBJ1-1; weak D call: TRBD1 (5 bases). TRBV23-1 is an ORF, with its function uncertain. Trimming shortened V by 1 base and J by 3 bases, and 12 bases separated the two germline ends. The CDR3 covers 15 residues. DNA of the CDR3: TGCGCCAGCAGTCAATACCTGGGCAGGGACACTGAAGCTTTCTTT. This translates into CASSQYLGRDTEAFF.

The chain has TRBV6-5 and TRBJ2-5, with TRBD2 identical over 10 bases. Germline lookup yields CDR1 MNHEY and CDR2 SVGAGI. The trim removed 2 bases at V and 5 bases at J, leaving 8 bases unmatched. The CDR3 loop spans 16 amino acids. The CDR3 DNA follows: TGTGCCAGCAGTTACACTAGCGGGGAAGTGTGGGAGACCCAGTACTTC. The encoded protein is CASSYTSGEVWETQYF.

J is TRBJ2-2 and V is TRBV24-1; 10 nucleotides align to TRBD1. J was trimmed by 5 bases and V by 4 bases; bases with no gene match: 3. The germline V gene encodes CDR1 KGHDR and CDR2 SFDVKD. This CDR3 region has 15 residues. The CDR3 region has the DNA TGTGCCACCAGTGACCCGGGACAGGGGACCGGGGAGCTGTTTTTT. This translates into CATSDPGQGTGELFF.

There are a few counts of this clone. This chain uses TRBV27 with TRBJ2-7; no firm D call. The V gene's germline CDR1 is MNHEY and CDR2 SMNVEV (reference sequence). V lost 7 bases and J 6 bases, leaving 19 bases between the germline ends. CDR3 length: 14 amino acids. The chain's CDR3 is CASKRDFLLGEQYF. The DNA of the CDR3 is TGTGCCAGCAAAAGAGACTTCCTCCTAGGCGAGCAGTACTTC.

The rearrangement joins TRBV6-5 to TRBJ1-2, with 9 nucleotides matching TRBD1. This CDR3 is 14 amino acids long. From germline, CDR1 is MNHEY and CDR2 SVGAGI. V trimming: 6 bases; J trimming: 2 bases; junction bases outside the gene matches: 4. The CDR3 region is CASREGQGNYGYTF. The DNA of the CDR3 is TGTGCCAGCAGGGAGGGACAGGGAAACTATGGCTACACCTTC.

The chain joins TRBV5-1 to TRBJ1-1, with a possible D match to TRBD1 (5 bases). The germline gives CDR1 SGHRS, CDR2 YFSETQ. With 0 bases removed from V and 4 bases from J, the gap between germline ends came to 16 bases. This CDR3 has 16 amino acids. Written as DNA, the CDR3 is TGCGCCAGCAGCTTGGTGGTCTGGGGCGCTGGCACTGAAGCTTTCTTT. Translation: CASSLVVWGAGTEAFF.

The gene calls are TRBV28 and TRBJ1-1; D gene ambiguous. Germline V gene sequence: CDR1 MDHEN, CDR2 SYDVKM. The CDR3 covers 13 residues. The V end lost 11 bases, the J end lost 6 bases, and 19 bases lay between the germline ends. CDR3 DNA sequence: TGTGCCGCCCGCCTTCCGGGCGGGTCTGAAGCTTTCTTT. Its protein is CAARLPGGSEAFF. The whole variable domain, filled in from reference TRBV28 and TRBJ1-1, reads DVKVTQSSRYLVKRTGEKVFLECVQDMDHENMFWYRQDPGLGLRLIYFSYDVKMKEKGDIPEGYSVSREKKERFSLILESASTNQTSMYLCAARLPGGSEAFFGQGTRLTVV.

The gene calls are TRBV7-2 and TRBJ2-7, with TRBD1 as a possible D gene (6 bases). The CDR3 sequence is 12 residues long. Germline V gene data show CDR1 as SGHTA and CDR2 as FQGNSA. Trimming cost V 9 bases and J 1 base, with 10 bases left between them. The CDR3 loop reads CASRRGSYEQYF. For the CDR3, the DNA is TGTGCCAGTCGCAGGGGTTCCTACGAGCAGTACTTC.

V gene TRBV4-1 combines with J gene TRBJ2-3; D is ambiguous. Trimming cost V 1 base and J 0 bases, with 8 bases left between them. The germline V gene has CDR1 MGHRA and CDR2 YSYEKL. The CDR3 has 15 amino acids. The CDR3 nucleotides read TGCGCCAGCAGCCAAGTTGACTCGAGCACAGATACGCAGTATTTT. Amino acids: CASSQVDSSTDTQYF.